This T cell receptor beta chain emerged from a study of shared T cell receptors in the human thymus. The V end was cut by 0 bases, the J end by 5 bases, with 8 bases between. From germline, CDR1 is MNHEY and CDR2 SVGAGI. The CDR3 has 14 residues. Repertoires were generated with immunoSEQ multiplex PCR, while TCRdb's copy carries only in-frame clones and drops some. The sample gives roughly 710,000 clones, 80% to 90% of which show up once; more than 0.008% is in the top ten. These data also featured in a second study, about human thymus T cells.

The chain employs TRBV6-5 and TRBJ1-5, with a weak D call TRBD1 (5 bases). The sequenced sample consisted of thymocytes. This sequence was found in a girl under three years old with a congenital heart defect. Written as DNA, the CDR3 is TGTGCCAGCAGTTACTCAGGCAGGGATCAGCCCCAGCATTTT. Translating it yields CASSYSGRDQPQHF.